The rows below give T cell receptor beta chains drawn from one sample of a study of radiotherapy plus CTLA-4 blockade in lung cancer. This table comes from immunoSEQ multiplex PCR, and its TCRdb copy is limited to in-frame clones, with some not included. Of approximately 110,000 clones detected, more than 75% appear once; the ten largest clones hold 3.3%. The source material was peripheral blood, sampled from a patient treated with radiotherapy plus ipilimumab. Every receptor here comes from a human donor with non-small cell lung cancer that progressed on radiotherapy plus ipilimumab. Some clones in this sample may be carry-over from other donors' samples. CDR3s include the opening cysteine and the closing phenylalanine or tryptophan. Each record gives: CDR3 length, J gene, clone size, D gene, V gene, CDR3 DNA, CDR3 protein. The D gene is left open where the match is weak. Expanded clones get a size class; other rows say once, few or many, or leave the size out.

CDR3 length: 13
J gene: TRBJ2-3
clone size: -
D gene: TRBD2
V gene: TRBV6-4
CDR3 DNA: TGTGCCAGCAGCGGGGGGGCCACAGATACGCAGTATTTT
CDR3 protein: CASSGGATDTQYF

CDR3 length: 13
J gene: TRBJ1-5
clone size: -
D gene: -
V gene: TRBV1
CDR3 DNA: TGCACCAGCAGCCTCAACGCGGGGCCCCTGGGGTATTTT
CDR3 protein: CTSSLNAGPLGYF

CDR3 length: 16
J gene: TRBJ2-2
clone size: once
D gene: TRBD1
V gene: TRBV7-3
CDR3 DNA: TGTGCCAGCAGCTTAATGGGACAGGGAGGTACCGGGGAGCTGTTTTTT
CDR3 protein: CASSLMGQGGTGELFF

CDR3 length: 16
J gene: TRBJ1-4
clone size: -
D gene: -
V gene: TRBV4-2
CDR3 DNA: TGTGCCAGCAGCCAAGAATACCGGCAGATTAATGAAAAACTGTTTTTT
CDR3 protein: CASSQEYRQINEKLFF

CDR3 length: 13
J gene: TRBJ1-4
clone size: -
D gene: -
V gene: TRBV10-3
CDR3 DNA: TGTGCCATCAGAGGGGGGTTTAATGAAAAACTGTTTTTT
CDR3 protein: CAIRGGFNEKLFF

CDR3 length: 14
J gene: TRBJ2-3
clone size: -
D gene: TRBD2
V gene: TRBV2
CDR3 DNA: TGTGCCAGCAGTGACGGGAGGTTCACAGATACGCAGTATTTT
CDR3 protein: CASSDGRFTDTQYF

CDR3 length: 14
J gene: TRBJ2-2
clone size: -
D gene: -
V gene: TRBV9
CDR3 DNA: TGTGCCAGCAGCGTCGCAGGGATCACCGGGGAGCTGTTTTTT
CDR3 protein: CASSVAGITGELFF

CDR3 length: 15
J gene: TRBJ1-5
clone size: -
D gene: -
V gene: TRBV5-1
CDR3 DNA: TGCGCCAGCAGCTACCTTGGCGGAATTAATCAGCCCCAGCATTTT
CDR3 protein: CASSYLGGINQPQHF

CDR3 length: 17
J gene: TRBJ2-1
clone size: -
D gene: TRBD2
V gene: TRBV10-3
CDR3 DNA: TGTGCCATCAGTGAGTCGAGGCCTAGCGGGGGCTACAATGAGCAGTTCTTC
CDR3 protein: CAISESRPSGGYNEQFF

CDR3 length: 14
J gene: TRBJ2-3
clone size: -
D gene: -
V gene: TRBV29-1
CDR3 DNA: TGCAGCGGCATACAGGCCGAGCGGGCAGATACGCAGTATTTT
CDR3 protein: CSGIQAERADTQYF

CDR3 length: 17
J gene: TRBJ1-6
clone size: -
D gene: -
V gene: TRBV11-2
CDR3 DNA: TGTGCCAGCAGCTTAGAGGGCGGGAGCTCCTATAATTCACCCCTCCACTTT
CDR3 protein: CASSLEGGSSYNSPLHF

CDR3 length: 16
J gene: TRBJ2-2
clone size: -
D gene: TRBD2
V gene: TRBV6-5
CDR3 DNA: TGTGCCAGCAGTTACGCAGCGGGGGGCGAAACCGGGGAGCTGTTTTTT
CDR3 protein: CASSYAAGGETGELFF

CDR3 length: 16
J gene: TRBJ2-3
clone size: -
D gene: TRBD1
V gene: TRBV7-9
CDR3 DNA: TGTGCCAGCAGCCCTGACAGGGGGGGAAGCACAGATACGCAGTATTTT
CDR3 protein: CASSPDRGGSTDTQYF

CDR3 length: 16
J gene: TRBJ2-1
clone size: -
D gene: -
V gene: TRBV5-5
CDR3 DNA: TGTGCCAGCAGCTTGTTAGAACCGAACCCCTACAATGAGCAGTTCTTC
CDR3 protein: CASSLLEPNPYNEQFF

CDR3 length: 16
J gene: TRBJ2-7
clone size: -
D gene: -
V gene: TRBV28
CDR3 DNA: TGTGCCAGCAGTTTCTTTCCCTCCAGGGGCTCTGATGTGCAGTACTTC
CDR3 protein: CASSFFPSRGSDVQYF

CDR3 length: 14
J gene: TRBJ1-1
clone size: -
D gene: -
V gene: TRBV9
CDR3 DNA: TGTGCCAGCAGCAAGACCGGGGATAGCACTGAAGCTTTCTTT
CDR3 protein: CASSKTGDSTEAFF

CDR3 length: 13
J gene: TRBJ1-2
clone size: -
D gene: TRBD1
V gene: TRBV2
CDR3 DNA: TGTGCCAGCAGTGATACAGGGGGATCTGGCTACACCTTC
CDR3 protein: CASSDTGGSGYTF

CDR3 length: 15
J gene: TRBJ2-5
clone size: -
D gene: -
V gene: TRBV28
CDR3 DNA: TGTGCCAGCAGTTCCTTGGGCAGGAACCAAGAGACCCAGTACTTC
CDR3 protein: CASSSLGRNQETQYF

CDR3 length: 13
J gene: TRBJ1-5
clone size: -
D gene: -
V gene: TRBV7-2
CDR3 DNA: TGTGCCAGCAGCCCCCCAGGGAGTCAGCCCCAGCATTTT
CDR3 protein: CASSPPGSQPQHF

CDR3 length: 15
J gene: TRBJ1-2
clone size: once
D gene: TRBD1
V gene: TRBV7-9
CDR3 DNA: TGTGCCAGCAGCACAACGCCGACAGGGTACTATGGCTACACCTTC
CDR3 protein: CASSTTPTGYYGYTF

CDR3 length: 12
J gene: TRBJ2-7
clone size: -
D gene: -
V gene: TRBV5-8
CDR3 DNA: TGTGCCAGCAGCGTCAGGGGCAGCGAGCAGTACTTC
CDR3 protein: CASSVRGSEQYF

CDR3 length: 14
J gene: TRBJ2-1
clone size: -
D gene: TRBD2
V gene: TRBV6-5
CDR3 DNA: TGTGCCAGCAGTGCACTCTCGGGGGGCAATGAGCAGTTCTTC
CDR3 protein: CASSALSGGNEQFF

CDR3 length: 16
J gene: TRBJ1-2
clone size: -
D gene: -
V gene: TRBV5-1
CDR3 DNA: TGCGCCAGCAGCCCCCACTCCCTTGGTGTTGACTATGGCTACACCTTC
CDR3 protein: CASSPHSLGVDYGYTF

CDR3 length: 13
J gene: TRBJ1-2
clone size: -
D gene: -
V gene: TRBV5-1
CDR3 DNA: TGCGCCAGCAGCTTGGCCGTAGGGGATGGCTACACCTTC
CDR3 protein: CASSLAVGDGYTF

CDR3 length: 12
J gene: TRBJ1-2
clone size: -
D gene: -
V gene: TRBV30
CDR3 DNA: TGTGCCTGGACCGGGACACTAAACGGCTACACCTTC
CDR3 protein: CAWTGTLNGYTF

CDR3 length: 13
J gene: TRBJ2-1
clone size: once
D gene: -
V gene: TRBV29-1
CDR3 DNA: TGCAGCGGGCTAGGACAGTCCTACAATGAGCAGTTCTTC
CDR3 protein: CSGLGQSYNEQFF

CDR3 length: 14
J gene: TRBJ1-1
clone size: -
D gene: -
V gene: TRBV6-1
CDR3 DNA: TGTGCCAGCAGTCCCCGACGTGGACAGCTGGTTGCTTTCTTT
CDR3 protein: CASSPRRGQLVAFF

CDR3 length: 13
J gene: TRBJ2-7
clone size: -
D gene: TRBD1
V gene: TRBV29-1
CDR3 DNA: TGCAGCGCACGGGGACAGGGTAGCCACGAGCAGTACTTC
CDR3 protein: CSARGQGSHEQYF

CDR3 length: 15
J gene: TRBJ2-3
clone size: -
D gene: TRBD2
V gene: TRBV19
CDR3 DNA: TGTGCCAGTAGTATAGGGGGGAGGGCCACAGATACGCAGTATTTT
CDR3 protein: CASSIGGRATDTQYF

CDR3 length: 17
J gene: TRBJ2-3
clone size: -
D gene: TRBD2
V gene: TRBV18
CDR3 DNA: TGTGCCAGCTCAACTTCGACCCGGCGGGGGAGCACAGATACGCAGTATTTT
CDR3 protein: CASSTSTRRGSTDTQYF

CDR3 length: 17
J gene: TRBJ2-6
clone size: -
D gene: -
V gene: TRBV15
CDR3 DNA: TGTGCCACCAGCAAGCCCGTCTCTCGCTCTGGGGCCAACGTCCTGACTTTC
CDR3 protein: CATSKPVSRSGANVLTF

CDR3 length: 15
J gene: TRBJ1-5
clone size: -
D gene: -
V gene: TRBV5-1
CDR3 DNA: TGTGCCAGCAGCTTGGGAAGACAGATTCTCCAGCCCCAGCATTTT
CDR3 protein: CASSLGRQILQPQHF

CDR3 length: 17
J gene: TRBJ1-6
clone size: -
D gene: -
V gene: TRBV15
CDR3 DNA: TGTGCCACCAGCAGAGCGGGAGGGGAGGGGACCCTTGGGGCCCTCCACTTT
CDR3 protein: CATSRAGGEGTLGALHF

CDR3 length: 18
J gene: TRBJ1-6
clone size: -
D gene: TRBD1
V gene: TRBV4-2
CDR3 DNA: TGTGCCAGCAGCCAAGCCCATGCCGGGACAGGGGTTAATTCACCCCTCCACTTT
CDR3 protein: CASSQAHAGTGVNSPLHF

CDR3 length: 15
J gene: TRBJ2-7
clone size: many
D gene: -
V gene: TRBV5-6
CDR3 DNA: TGTGCCAGCAGTGGATGGAGGGTAGCCTCCTACGAGCAGTACTTC
CDR3 protein: CASSGWRVASYEQYF

CDR3 length: 15
J gene: TRBJ2-1
clone size: -
D gene: TRBD1
V gene: TRBV2
CDR3 DNA: TGTGCCACCCCCTGGGGACAGGGGGCGAAGAATGAGCAGTTCTTC
CDR3 protein: CATPWGQGAKNEQFF

CDR3 length: 16
J gene: TRBJ1-2
clone size: -
D gene: -
V gene: TRBV5-5
CDR3 DNA: TGTGCCAGCCGCGTGCGTATCTCGCGAAAGACCTATGGCTACACCTTC
CDR3 protein: CASRVRISRKTYGYTF

CDR3 length: 18
J gene: TRBJ2-6
clone size: -
D gene: TRBD1
V gene: TRBV9
CDR3 DNA: TGTGCCAGCAGCCCCAAGACAGGGGTAAGCTCTGGGGCCAACGTCCTGACTTTC
CDR3 protein: CASSPKTGVSSGANVLTF

CDR3 length: 11
J gene: TRBJ2-1
clone size: -
D gene: -
V gene: TRBV28
CDR3 DNA: TGTGCCAGCAGTTTTGGCGATGAGCAGTTCTTC
CDR3 protein: CASSFGDEQFF

CDR3 length: 15
J gene: TRBJ1-2
clone size: -
D gene: TRBD1
V gene: TRBV18
CDR3 DNA: TGTGCCAGCTCACCAGGACAGGGGGCTGACTATGGCTACACCTTC
CDR3 protein: CASSPGQGADYGYTF

CDR3 length: 13
J gene: TRBJ2-3
clone size: few
D gene: -
V gene: TRBV18
CDR3 DNA: TGTGCCAGCTCACCCCTTGGACAAGACACGCAGTATTTT
CDR3 protein: CASSPLGQDTQYF

CDR3 length: 13
J gene: TRBJ1-1
clone size: -
D gene: -
V gene: TRBV5-5
CDR3 DNA: TGTGCCAGCAGCCAGGGTCCGGGGGCTGAAGCTTTCTTT
CDR3 protein: CASSQGPGAEAFF